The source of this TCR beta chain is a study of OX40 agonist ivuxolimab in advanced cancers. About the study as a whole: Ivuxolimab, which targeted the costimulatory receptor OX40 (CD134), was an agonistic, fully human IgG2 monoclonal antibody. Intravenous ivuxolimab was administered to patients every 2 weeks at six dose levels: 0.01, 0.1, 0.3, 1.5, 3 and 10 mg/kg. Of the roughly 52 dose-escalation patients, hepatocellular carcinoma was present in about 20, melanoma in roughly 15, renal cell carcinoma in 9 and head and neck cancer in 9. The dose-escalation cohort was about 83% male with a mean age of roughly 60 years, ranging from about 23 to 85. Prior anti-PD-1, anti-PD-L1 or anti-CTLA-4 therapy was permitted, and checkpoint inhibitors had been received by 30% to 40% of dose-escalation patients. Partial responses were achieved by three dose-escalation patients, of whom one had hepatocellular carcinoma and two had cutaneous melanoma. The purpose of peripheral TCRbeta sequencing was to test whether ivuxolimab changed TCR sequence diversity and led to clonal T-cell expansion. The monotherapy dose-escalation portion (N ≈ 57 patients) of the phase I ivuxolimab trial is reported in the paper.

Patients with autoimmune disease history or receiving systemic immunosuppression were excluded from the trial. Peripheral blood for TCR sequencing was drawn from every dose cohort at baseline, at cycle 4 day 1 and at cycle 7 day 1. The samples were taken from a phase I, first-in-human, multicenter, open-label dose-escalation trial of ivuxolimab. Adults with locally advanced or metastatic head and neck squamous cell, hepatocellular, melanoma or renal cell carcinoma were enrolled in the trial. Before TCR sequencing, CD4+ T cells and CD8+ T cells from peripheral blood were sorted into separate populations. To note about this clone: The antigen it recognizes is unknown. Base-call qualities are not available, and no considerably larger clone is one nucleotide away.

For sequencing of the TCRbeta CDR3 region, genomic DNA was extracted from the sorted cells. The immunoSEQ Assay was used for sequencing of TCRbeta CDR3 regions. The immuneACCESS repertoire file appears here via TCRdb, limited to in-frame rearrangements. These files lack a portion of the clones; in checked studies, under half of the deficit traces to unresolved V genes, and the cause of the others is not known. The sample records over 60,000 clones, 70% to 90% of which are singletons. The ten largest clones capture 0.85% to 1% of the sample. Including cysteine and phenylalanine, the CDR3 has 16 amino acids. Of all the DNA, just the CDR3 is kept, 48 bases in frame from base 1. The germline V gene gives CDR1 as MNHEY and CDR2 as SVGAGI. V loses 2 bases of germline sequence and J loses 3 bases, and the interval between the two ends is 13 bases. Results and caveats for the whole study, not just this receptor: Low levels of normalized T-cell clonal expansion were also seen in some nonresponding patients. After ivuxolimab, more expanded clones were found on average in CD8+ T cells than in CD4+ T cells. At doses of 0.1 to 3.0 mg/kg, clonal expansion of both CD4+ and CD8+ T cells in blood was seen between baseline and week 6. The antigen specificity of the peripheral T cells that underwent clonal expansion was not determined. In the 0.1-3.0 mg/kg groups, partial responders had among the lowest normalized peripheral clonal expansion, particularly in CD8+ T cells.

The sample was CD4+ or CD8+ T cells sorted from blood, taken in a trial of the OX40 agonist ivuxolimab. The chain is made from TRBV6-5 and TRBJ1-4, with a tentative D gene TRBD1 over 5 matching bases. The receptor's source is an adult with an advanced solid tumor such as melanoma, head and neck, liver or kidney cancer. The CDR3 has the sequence CASSYNPGSANEKLFF. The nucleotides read TGTGCCAGCAGTTACAACCCAGGGTCGGCTAATGAAAAACTGTTTTTT.